Below are 7 T cell receptor beta chains sequenced from a single sample in a study of Tregs in tolerant kidney transplant recipients. Here immunoSEQ multiplex PCR was the method, and the copy in TCRdb shows in-frame clones only, minus some. Listed are roughly 32,000 clones; 6.5% to 8% falls within the top ten. The material was CD8+ T cells from blood, obtained before the transplant. The receptors shown here come from a human donor who received a combined kidney and bone marrow transplant.

Of note for this clone: The read ends 3 residues early relative to the CDR3; the germline J gene fills the gap. J is TRBJ1-1 and V is TRBV19; D is possibly TRBD1 (6 bases). The V end lost 3 bases, the J end lost 5 bases, and 16 bases lay between the germline ends. This CDR3 has 15 amino acids. In germline, CDR1 is LNHDA, CDR2 SQIVND (reference sequence). CDR3 amino acids: CASSMATGWGTEAFF. The sequenced part of the CDR3 DNA is TGTGCCAGTAGTATGGCCACAGGGTGGGGTACTGAA.

As for this clone: The read stops 3 residues short of the end of the CDR3; the missing end is completed from the germline J gene. J is TRBJ2-7 and V is TRBV2; 8 nucleotides match TRBD1. Germline CDR1 is SNHLY and CDR2 is FYNNEI. This CDR3 comprises 16 residues. J gave up 1 base and V 2 bases, and 7 bases lay outside the gene matches. The DNA read from the CDR3 is TGTGCCAGCAGTGAATTACAGGGGGGACCTTCCTACGAG. It is translated as CASSELQGGPSYE. The CDR3, in full, reads CASSELQGGPSYEQYF.

A remark on this clone: The CDR3 end is not reached by the read, which stops 3 residues before it; the germline J gene fills it in. This chain connects TRBV27 to TRBJ1-1, with 7 bases matching TRBD1. V dropped 2 bases and J dropped 6; count of bases not matched to a gene: 3. CDR1 MNHEY and CDR2 SMNVEV come from the germline V gene (reference sequence). The CDR3 is made up of 13 amino acids. CDR3 DNA (partial): TGTGCCAGCAGTTTACGAGGGGGCCCTGAA. Encoded protein: CASSLRGGPE. The complete CDR3 reads CASSLRGGPEAFF.

Concerning this clone itself: The read ends 3 residues shy of where the CDR3 ends; the end is completed using the germline J gene. J is TRBJ1-4 and V is TRBV7-6; no reliable D call. Trimming removed 5 bases at V and 8 bases at J, with 12 bases between. Looked up from germline, CDR1 is SGHVS and CDR2 is FNYEAQ. The CDR3 spans 13 residues. Incomplete CDR3 DNA: TGTGCCAGCAGCCCACAGATAGGAGAAAAA. It specifies CASSPQIGEK. The whole CDR3 sequence reads CASSPQIGEKLFF. The full variable domain, its missing parts supplied by reference TRBV7-6 and TRBJ1-4, is GAGVSQSPRYKVTKRGQDVALRCDPISGHVSLYWYRQALGQGPEFLTYFNYEAQQDKSGLPNDRFSAERPEGSISTLTIQRTEQRDSAMYRCASSPQIGEKLFFGSGTQLSVL.

Details on this clone: The CDR3 end is not reached by the read, which stops 3 residues before it; the germline J gene fills it in. This chain joins TRBV6-2 or TRBV6-3 and TRBJ2-7; no definite D call. Germline-derived CDR1 and CDR2 are MNHEY and SVGEGT. The CDR3 runs 11 residues. Trimming shortened V by 4 bases and J by 6 bases, and 7 bases separated the two germline ends. CDR3 in amino acids: CASSSVSEQYF. The DNA read from the CDR3 is TGTGCCAGCAGTTCTGTATCCGAG.

Comment on this clone: The read stops 3 residues short of the end of the CDR3; the missing end is completed from the germline J gene. Other DNA sequences from this sample encode an identical CDR3 as well. The chain couples TRBV19 to TRBJ2-7; D possibly matches TRBD1 or TRBD2 (5 bases each). This CDR3 is 14 amino acids long. V lost 3 bases and J 0 bases, leaving 9 bases between the germline ends. The germline V gene encodes CDR1 LNHDA and CDR2 SQIVND (reference sequence). The CDR3 region is CASSISGSSYEQYF. The sequenced CDR3 bases are TGTGCCAGTAGTATTTCAGGGAGCTCCTACGAG.

Notes on this clone: The sequence runs out 3 residues before the end of the CDR3; the remainder is reconstructed from the germline J gene. This chain links TRBV7-7 with TRBJ2-2; the match to TRBD2 covers 9 bases. This CDR3 is built from 15 residues. CDR1 SSHAT and CDR2 FNYEAQ come from the germline V gene (reference sequence). V gave up 5 bases and J gave up 6 bases; unmatched junction bases: 7. The CDR3 DNA, read in part, is TGTGCCAGCAGCCCGATAGCGGGGGTTCCCGGGGAG. It is translated as CASSPIAGVPGE. The CDR3 as a whole reads CASSPIAGVPGELFF.